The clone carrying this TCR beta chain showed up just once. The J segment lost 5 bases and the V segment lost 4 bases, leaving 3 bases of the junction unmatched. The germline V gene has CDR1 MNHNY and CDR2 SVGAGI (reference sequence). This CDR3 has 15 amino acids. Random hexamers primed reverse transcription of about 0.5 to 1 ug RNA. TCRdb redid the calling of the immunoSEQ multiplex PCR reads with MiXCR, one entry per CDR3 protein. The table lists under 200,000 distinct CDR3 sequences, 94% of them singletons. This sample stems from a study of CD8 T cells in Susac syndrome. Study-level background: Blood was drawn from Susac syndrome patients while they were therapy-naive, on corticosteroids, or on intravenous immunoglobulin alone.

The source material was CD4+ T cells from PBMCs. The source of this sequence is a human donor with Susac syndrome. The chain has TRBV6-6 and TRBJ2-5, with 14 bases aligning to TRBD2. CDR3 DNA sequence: TGTGCCAGCAGTTGGACTAGCGGGGGGCGGGAGACCCAGTACTTC. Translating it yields CASSWTSGGRETQYF.